This TCR beta chain derives from a study of vaccination effects on CD4 cells after COVID-19. Study-wide results and caveats: No early post-infection timepoints were available in the study, which also included few convalescent patients.

The length of the CDR3 is 15 residues. The germline CDR1 and CDR2 sequences are SGDLS and YYNGEE. V shed 0 bases and J shed 3 bases, with 11 bases lying between them. Antigen-specific CD4+ T cells expanded by the ViraFEST assay with viral peptide pools were then sequenced. Around day 10 of culture, CD4+ T cells were separated out. Participants each got two BNT162b2 or mRNA-1273 vaccine doses. The researchers cultured 1.5 million to 2.5 million PBMC per well with around 9.2 IU/ml IL-2 and 8 to 10 ug/ml peptides. About this clone: Its antigen is unidentified.

Sequencing was performed with immunoSEQ multiplex PCR; in TCRdb, only in-frame clones are kept and a portion is missing. Here the sample spans roughly 25,000 clones, less than 85% being singletons. The TCR originated in a human donor who received a COVID-19 vaccine. The specimen comprised CD4+ T cells from PBMCs cultured with SARS-CoV-2 spike peptides, sampled after COVID-19 vaccination. V usage is TRBV9 and J usage is TRBJ2-3; the D is unclear. The CDR3 protein is CASSVDFARTDTQYF. The CDR3 coding sequence is TGTGCCAGCAGCGTAGATTTTGCTCGGACAGATACGCAGTATTTT.